This TCR beta chain appears in the sequencing data of a study of early T cells in non-severe SARS-CoV-2 infection. As for the study in general: With bulk RNA from unsorted whole blood as input, sequencing yielded unpaired chains.

This clonotype was seen at least ten times. TCRdb reprocessed the 5' RACE reads via MiXCR and lists one record per CDR3 protein. The top ten hold under 8% of the sample, which has some 23,000 distinct CDR3 sequences, roughly 4.8% seen once. This receptor was obtained from an adult who was a healthcare worker with PCR-confirmed SARS-CoV-2 infection or an uninfected control (not recorded which). Sequencing used whole blood.

The CDR3 region has the DNA TGTGCCAGCAGCTTAGGTTATAGGGGAGACACTGAAGCTTTCTTT. Encoded protein: CASSLGYRGDTEAFF. This chain uses TRBV7-6 with TRBJ1-1, with TRBD1 as a possible D gene (5 bases). Germline V gene data show CDR1 as SGHVS and CDR2 as FNYEAQ. Trimming shortened V by 1 base and J by 3 bases, and 12 bases separated the two germline ends. The CDR3 runs 15 residues.